These 23 T cell receptor beta chains share one sample of origin, sequenced in a study of blood T cell repertoires in COVID-19. Using immunoSEQ multiplex PCR, the repertoire was profiled, and TCRdb retains in-frame clones only, with some absent. This sample carries a few hundred thousand clones, more than 65% of them seen once, and the ten largest clones take about 1%. Sequenced: peripheral blood. Source of these receptors: a human donor with acute or convalescent COVID-19. The donor label of this sample is uncertain.

The V gene is TRBV18, the J gene TRBJ2-3; tentatively, D is TRBD2 (6 bases). V shed 2 bases and J shed 1 base, with 13 bases lying between them. This CDR3 region has 16 residues. Per germline, CDR1 KGHSH and CDR2 LQKENI. The CDR3 region has the DNA TGTGCCAGCTCACCAGGGTTAACGGGAGGCACAGATACGCAGTATTTT. Translation: CASSPGLTGGTDTQYF.

J is TRBJ2-1 and V is TRBV6-5; a weak D match, TRBD1 (5 bases). The V gene lost 7 bases and the J gene lost 6 bases, with 7 bases spanning the gap. CDR3 length: 11 residues. Germline V gene lookup returns CDR1 MNHEY and CDR2 SVGAGI. CDR3 amino acids: CASTQGNEQFF. The CDR3 nucleotides read TGTGCCAGCACCCAGGGCAATGAGCAGTTCTTC.

V is TRBV18 and J is TRBJ1-2; TRBD1 is a possible D gene (6 bases). Trimming cost V 3 bases and J 8 bases, with 16 bases left between them. CDR3 length: 14 amino acids. Germline V CDR1 and CDR2: KGHSH, LQKENI. CDR3 residues: CASSPYRASGGYTF. For the CDR3, the DNA is TGTGCCAGCTCACCGTACAGGGCCTCGGGAGGCTACACCTTC.

J is TRBJ1-2 and V is TRBV19; TRBD1 matches at 9 bases. The CDR3 runs to 14 residues. Germline V lookup: CDR1 LNHDA, CDR2 SQIVND (reference sequence). V trimming: 7 bases; J trimming: 1 base; junction bases outside the gene matches: 4. The CDR3 protein is CASIPGQGNYGYTF. The DNA for the CDR3 is TGTGCCAGTATTCCGGGACAGGGTAACTATGGCTACACCTTC.

The rearrangement uses TRBV3-1 (or the pseudogene TRBV3-2) and TRBJ2-7; 10 bases are a match to TRBD1. The CDR3 spans 15 residues. V lost 1 base and J lost 5; bases outside the gene matches: 5. The germline V gene encodes CDR1 LGHDT and CDR2 YNNKEL (reference sequence). The CDR3 is CASSQVGTGVDEQYF. The CDR3 DNA is TGTGCCAGCAGCCAAGTCGGGACAGGGGTGGACGAGCAGTACTTC.

The V and J genes are TRBV7-6 and TRBJ2-5; maybe TRBD1 (6 bases). CDR3 size: 15 residues. The V gene's germline CDR1 is SGHVS and CDR2 FNYEAQ. V was cut by 4 bases and J by 3 bases, with 15 bases left in between. CDR3 in DNA: TGTGCCAGCAGCTCACGAAGACAGGTTAAAGAGACCCAGTACTTC. Residues: CASSSRRQVKETQYF. The variable domain in full, completed from reference TRBV7-6 and TRBJ2-5, reads GAGVSQSPRYKVTKRGQDVALRCDPISGHVSLYWYRQALGQGPEFLTYFNYEAQQDKSGLPNDRFSAERPEGSISTLTIQRTEQRDSAMYRCASSSRRQVKETQYFGPGTRLLVL.

This clone was recorded a few times. The chain recombines TRBV7-6 with TRBJ1-1; D gene uncertain. V was shortened by 5 bases and J by 2 bases, with 15 bases between the two germline ends. CDR3 size: 15 residues. Germline V lookup: CDR1 SGHVS, CDR2 FNYEAQ. The CDR3 DNA is TGTGCCAGCAGCCGTGTGGGTTCAGGCAACACTGAAGCTTTCTTT. Amino acid sequence: CASSRVGSGNTEAFF.

The gene calls are TRBV5-1 and TRBJ1-2; 7 bases agree with TRBD1. In germline, CDR1 is SGHRS, CDR2 YFSETQ. The junction had 9 bases not matched to a gene; V was cut back by 5 bases and J by 2 bases. This CDR3 is built from 15 residues. As DNA, the CDR3 is TGCGCCAGCAGGATCCGAACAGGGGACAACTATGGCTACACCTTC. Translated: CASRIRTGDNYGYTF.

The chain has TRBV3-1 (or the pseudogene TRBV3-2) and TRBJ1-6, with D tentatively TRBD1 (6 bases). Germline-derived CDR1 and CDR2 are LGHDT and YNNKEL (reference sequence). Between the trimmed V and J ends, which lost 4 bases and 0 bases, there was a span of 13 bases. This CDR3 is 17 amino acids long. The CDR3 DNA is TGTGCCAGCAGCCTACAGGGTTTTATCTCCTATAATTCACCCCTCCACTTT. Amino acid sequence: CASSLQGFISYNSPLHF.

V and J are TRBV4-1 and TRBJ2-7, with 7 nucleotides matching TRBD2. The CDR3 loop spans 14 amino acids. V lost 10 bases and J lost 4; bases outside the gene matches: 13. Germline V gene lookup returns CDR1 MGHRA and CDR2 YSYEKL. This CDR3 reads CATARGAGGYEQYF. In DNA, the CDR3 is TGCGCCACCGCACGGGGAGCCGGGGGGTACGAGCAGTACTTC.

The rearrangement links TRBV28 to TRBJ1-4; D is perhaps TRBD1 (5 bases). The CDR3 extends over 16 amino acids. The germline gives CDR1 MDHEN, CDR2 SYDVKM. The V end was cut by 3 bases, the J end by 1 base, with 12 bases between. The CDR3 nucleotides are TGTGCCAGCAGTTTTTTCGGCCAGGGAACTAATGAAAAACTGTTTTTT. Its protein is CASSFFGQGTNEKLFF.

The chain joins TRBV19 to TRBJ1-2, with TRBD1 matching 10 bases. V shed 3 bases and J 4 bases; nucleotides not matched to a gene: 5. There are 15 residues in the CDR3. CDR1 and CDR2 (germline): LNHDA, SQIVND (reference sequence). The CDR3 DNA reads TGTGCCAGTAGTATTCCGGGACAGGGGACCTATGGCTACACCTTC. It yields the protein CASSIPGQGTYGYTF.

This clone turned up a few times. Other nucleotide sequences in the sample specify the same CDR3. This chain uses TRBV7-9 with TRBJ1-2; D gene ambiguous. Germline lookup yields CDR1 SEHNR and CDR2 FQNEAQ (reference sequence). The CDR3 is 13 residues long. Trimming removed 1 base at V and 8 bases at J, with 11 bases between. The CDR3 nucleotides are TGTGCCAGCAGCTTAGATCCCGCGGGCGGCTACACCTTC. It yields the protein CASSLDPAGGYTF. The full variable domain, rest sourced from reference TRBV7-9 and TRBJ1-2, is DTGVSQNPRHKITKRGQNVTFRCDPISEHNRLYWYRQTLGQGPEFLTYFQNEAQLEKSRLLSDRFSAERPKGSFSTLEIQRTEQGDSAMYLCASSLDPAGGYTFGSGTRLTVV.

In this sample, this clone turned up a few times. This sequence joins TRBV2 and TRBJ1-1; 7 bases agree with TRBD1. V lost 6 bases, J lost 1 base, and 8 bases stayed unmatched. This CDR3 is built from 15 residues. Per germline, CDR1 SNHLY and CDR2 FYNNEI. CDR3 sequence (DNA): TGTGCCAGCAGGGCGGGGAGACAGGGGAACACTGAAGCTTTCTTT. This codes for CASRAGRQGNTEAFF.

J is TRBJ1-4 and V is TRBV3-1 (or the pseudogene TRBV3-2); TRBD1 matches 7 bases. V was pared by 2 bases and J by 5 bases, with 5 bases of the junction left unmatched. The CDR3 covers 15 residues. Germline-derived CDR1 and CDR2 are LGHDT and YNNKEL (reference sequence). CDR3 in amino acids: CASSQMGQKNEKLFF. CDR3 nucleotides: TGTGCCAGCAGCCAAATGGGACAGAAGAATGAAAAACTGTTTTTT.

This chain links TRBV5-1 with TRBJ1-2; a weak D match, TRBD1 (6 bases). Per the germline V gene, CDR1 is SGHRS and CDR2 is YFSETQ. The V end lost 2 bases, the J end lost 8 bases, and 13 bases lay between the germline ends. This CDR3 spans 13 amino acids. In DNA form, the CDR3 reads TGCGCCAGCAGCTTAGCACAGGGAGAGGGCTACACCTTC. Amino acid sequence: CASSLAQGEGYTF.

The rearrangement uses TRBV20-1 and TRBJ2-7; TRBD2 matches 7 bases. The V and J ends lost 3 bases and 6 bases, in that order; junction bases with no gene match: 11. Germline CDR1 and CDR2: DFQATT and SNEGSKA (reference sequence). The CDR3 runs to 14 residues. The CDR3 DNA follows: TGCAGTGCTAGTCGGGGACTAACTCCTGGCGAGCAGTACTTC. This translates into CSASRGLTPGEQYF.

The V gene is TRBV28, the J gene TRBJ1-2, with D tentatively TRBD1 (5 bases). The CDR3 totals 13 residues. Trimming removed 2 bases from V and 9 bases from J, with 13 bases in between. Germline CDR1 and CDR2: MDHEN and SYDVKM. The CDR3 DNA reads TGTGCCAGCAGTTTAAGGGGTCTGCTTCGCTACACCTTC. It encodes CASSLRGLLRYTF.

V usage is TRBV11-2 and J usage is TRBJ2-7, with TRBD2 matching 7 bases. The CDR3 runs 15 residues. CDR1 and CDR2 from the germline V gene are SGHAT and FQNNGV. The V gene end was trimmed by 5 bases and the J gene end by 4 bases; junction bases not matched to a gene: 11. The CDR3 coding sequence is TGTGCCAGCAGCATTCGGGGGGAGGGCCTTTACGAGCAGTACTTC. Residues: CASSIRGEGLYEQYF.

This clone was observed a handful of times. The V call is TRBV2, the J call TRBJ1-1; D call uncertain. V lost 7 bases and J lost 12, with 18 bases in between. The CDR3 totals 12 residues. Germline V gives CDR1 SNHLY, CDR2 FYNNEI. CDR3 coding DNA: TGTGCCAGCACCGATCGAGGGTTGAAGACTTTCTTT. Protein sequence: CASTDRGLKTFF.

This chain links TRBV20-1 with TRBJ1-1; no firm D call. The germline V gene encodes CDR1 DFQATT and CDR2 SNEGSKA (reference sequence). V lost 3 bases, J lost 3 bases, and 8 bases lay in between. The CDR3 loop spans 12 amino acids. In DNA, the CDR3 is TGCAGTGCTAGTTCGGGAGACACTGAAGCTTTCTTT. Translated, it gives CSASSGDTEAFF.

The V call is TRBV7-9, the J call TRBJ1-6, with a weak D call TRBD1 (6 bases). This CDR3 is 17 amino acids long. Looked up from germline, CDR1 is SEHNR and CDR2 is FQNEAQ (reference sequence). The V gene lost 2 bases and the J gene lost 9 bases, with 20 bases spanning the gap. The CDR3 nucleotides are TGTGCCAGCAGCTTAACCCCCACCCGGACAGTATCTTCACCCCTCCACTTT. It specifies CASSLTPTRTVSSPLHF.

V usage is TRBV29-1 and J usage is TRBJ1-2; 7 nucleotides align to TRBD1. V lost 5 bases, J lost 4 bases, and 10 bases stayed unmatched. The CDR3 is made up of 14 amino acids. Germline V gene sequence: CDR1 SQVTM, CDR2 ANQGSEA. DNA of the CDR3: TGCAGCGTTTGGACAGGAGAAGGTGGCTATGGCTACACCTTC. Translated, it gives CSVWTGEGGYGYTF.